This TCR beta chain was recorded in a study of shared clonotypes between healthy human individuals (dated by TCRdb to about 2020). Broadly, across the study: The cohort included three men and a couple of women between 18 and 49 years of age. Per donor, three plates each were used for CD4 naive and CD4 memory, two for CD8 naive, and one for CD8 memory. Blood TCR repertoires of about five healthy adults were deeply sequenced to estimate repertoire size and the extent of clonotype sharing between individuals. To increase sequencing depth and limit assay-specific biases, different laboratories used diverse techniques to prepare libraries and sequence TCR repertoires. Leukapheresis yielded between about 0.8 and 8.9 billion PBMCs per donor. Results and caveats for the whole study, not just this receptor: Naive subsets generally had larger estimated clonotype richness than memory subsets. Only blood was sampled, and tissue TCR repertoires likely differ from those in blood. When a few donors were compared, the shared fraction of clonotypes was about 5% for naive CD4, around 3.6% for naive CD8, about 2.4% for memory CD4, and under 0.5% for memory CD8. Pairwise subsampling indicated that sequencing depth was expected to affect the degree of clonotype sharing among donors. Incomplete sequencing was indicated by rarefaction of sorted-subset datasets, despite the large sequencing depth. Higher generation probabilities were observed for clonotypes shared by all four sorted-subset donors than for non-shared clonotypes. The genetic and exposure-history diversity represented was limited by the small number of donors.

TCR CDR3 regions were amplified from genomic DNA by multiplex PCR using the deep immunoSEQ assay. For each cell subset, the extracted genomic DNA was distributed evenly across all wells of several immunoSEQ 96-well plates, and each plate served as one replicate. For sorted subsets, each replicate PCR was loaded with around 200 ng genomic DNA, equivalent to some 27,000 T cell genomes. The purified libraries were quantified using a Qubit 3.0 fluorometer, sized with a Bioanalyzer 2100, and then quantified again using the KAPA Library Quantification kit. Each immunoSEQ 96-well plate was sequenced on its own single-read 150-cycle Illumina NextSeq 550 flow cell. As for how the authors treated the data: Because the immunoSEQ output included only junctional sequences and no quality scores, the filtering could not be the same as the filtering used for full-length reads. To assign V/J genes and CDR3, sequences were annotated using PyIR, a Python wrapper for IgBLAST v1.9, with IMGT germline references. Reads with weak V/J assignments (E-value above 1e-6), missing CDR3, stop codons, out-of-frame junctions, or ambiguous translated residues were removed. V3J clonotypes were defined by identical inferred V gene, J gene, and CDR3 amino acid sequence. To compute the percentage overlap between repertoires, the number of shared unique clonotypes was divided by the size of the smaller repertoire. RTK rarefaction, the Chao1 estimator, and Recon v2.1 estimates of unobserved clonotypes were used to assess repertoire richness. For all TCRbeta clonotypes obtained by the gDNA method from a few donors, generation probabilities were computed with OLGA. Drawn from immuneACCESS, this table holds only the in-frame rearrangements with V and J called that TCRdb kept. Clones are partly lost; checked studies trace under half to an unresolved V gene and leave the rest unexplained. V and J calls and clone size are as listed in that table; D and trimming were resolved from the DNA. The sample has fewer than 1.6 million clones on record, 97% to 99% of them singletons. The biggest ten clones account for 0.36% of the sample.

The donors were healthy, HIV-negative adults who had no recently reported acute infections or vaccinations. Only Caucasian adults living in Nashville, Tennessee, USA were represented among the donors. Magnetic negative selection was used to enrich CD4+ T cells, after which naive cells were positively selected on CD45RA and the negative fraction became the memory subset. After blood collection by leukapheresis, PBMCs were isolated using Ficoll-Histopaque density gradient centrifugation and then cryopreserved in the vapor phase of liquid nitrogen. Purity and quantity of every magnetically sorted T cell population were checked by analytical flow cytometry. Genomic DNA was isolated from each sorted fraction and quantified by UV absorbance on a Nanodrop 2000c. With respect to this clone: Its cognate antigen has yet to be identified. Within one base of it there is no much larger clone, and no base qualities were kept.

Via the germline V gene, CDR1 is SGHAT and CDR2 FQNNGV. V lost 4 bases and J lost 7 bases; the stretch between them is 16 bases long. Measured from the cysteine to the phenylalanine, the CDR3 is 15 residues long. Kept here is only the CDR3 DNA, which spans 45 bases and is read in frame from base 1. Input material: naive CD4+ T cells sorted from blood. Reading the label with the study, this specimen's cell subset or site is: CD45RA+ positively selected. The receptor comes from a man in his thirties or forties in good health. The sequence joins TRBV11-2 to TRBJ1-4, with no reliable assignment of the D segment. The sequenced DNA: TGTGCCAGCAGCTCTCCGGGAGAGCTTGGTGAAAAACTGTTTTTT. Translated, this gives CASSSPGELGEKLFF.